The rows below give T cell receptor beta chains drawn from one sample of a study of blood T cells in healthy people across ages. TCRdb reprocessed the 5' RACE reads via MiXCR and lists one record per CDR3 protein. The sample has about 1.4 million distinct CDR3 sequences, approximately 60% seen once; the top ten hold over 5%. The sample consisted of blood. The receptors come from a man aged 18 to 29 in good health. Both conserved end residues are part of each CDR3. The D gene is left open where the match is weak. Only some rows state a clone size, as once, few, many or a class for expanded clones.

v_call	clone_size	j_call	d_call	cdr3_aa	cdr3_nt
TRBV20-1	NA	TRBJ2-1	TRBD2	CSAIGERGGWDNEQFF	TGCAGTGCTATAGGGGAGCGGGGGGGCTGGGACAATGAGCAGTTCTTC
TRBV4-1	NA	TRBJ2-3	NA	CASSQPLDPGTIRYTQYF	TGCGCCAGCAGCCAACCCCTTGACCCGGGAACTATCAGGTATACGCAGTATTTT
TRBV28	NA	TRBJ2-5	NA	CASRGRTALWETQYF	TGTGCCAGCAGGGGCCGGACAGCCCTCTGGGAGACCCAGTACTTC
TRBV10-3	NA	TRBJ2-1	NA	CAISGASPWGSSNEQFF	TGTGCCATCAGTGGGGCTTCTCCGTGGGGGTCCTCCAATGAGCAGTTCTTC
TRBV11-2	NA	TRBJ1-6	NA	CASSLGTNNSPLHF	TGTGCCAGCAGCTTAGGGACCAATAATTCACCCCTCCACTTT
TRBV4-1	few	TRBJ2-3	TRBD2	CATQRGERVTSTDTQYF	TGCGCCACGCAGCGGGGAGAGAGGGTCACTAGCACAGATACGCAGTATTTT
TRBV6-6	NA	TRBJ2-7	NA	CASSYSTDYEQYF	TGTGCCAGCAGTTACTCGACCGATTACGAGCAGTACTTC
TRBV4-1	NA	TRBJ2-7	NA	CASSQGKGSTYEQYF	TGCGCCAGCAGCCAAGGAAAAGGTTCAACCTACGAGCAGTACTTC
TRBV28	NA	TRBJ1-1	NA	CASTPRDGGRAEAFF	TGTGCCAGCACCCCCCGGGACGGAGGGAGGGCTGAAGCTTTCTTT
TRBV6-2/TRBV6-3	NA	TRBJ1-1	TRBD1	CASRTPGGGEAFF	TGTGCCAGCAGAACTCCAGGGGGGGGTGAAGCTTTCTTT
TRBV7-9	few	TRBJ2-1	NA	CASSPKVEWNEQFF	TGTGCCAGCAGCCCTAAGGTCGAGTGGAATGAGCAGTTCTTC
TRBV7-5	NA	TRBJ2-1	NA	CISVPDTISSGTTEVYNEQFF	NA
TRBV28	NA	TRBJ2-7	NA	CASSIPGTLTYEQYF	TGTGCCAGCAGCATACCCGGGACTTTGACCTACGAGCAGTACTTC
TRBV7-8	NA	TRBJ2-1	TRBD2	CASSTRGTSVTGNEQFF	TGTGCCAGCAGCACGAGAGGGACTAGCGTCACGGGGAATGAGCAGTTCTTC
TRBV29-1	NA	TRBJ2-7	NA	CSVGSTSYEQYF	TGCAGCGTTGGTTCGACGTCCTACGAGCAGTACTTC
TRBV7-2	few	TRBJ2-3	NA	CASSLALPTDTQYF	TGTGCCAGCAGCTTAGCGCTCCCCACAGATACGCAGTATTTT
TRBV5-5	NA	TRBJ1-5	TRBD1	CASSAGQGSDQPQHF	TGTGCCAGCAGCGCCGGACAGGGGTCCGATCAGCCCCAGCATTTT
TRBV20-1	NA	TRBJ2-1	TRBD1	CSARDPETGGYNEQFF	TGCAGTGCTAGAGATCCCGAGACAGGGGGCTACAATGAGCAGTTCTTC
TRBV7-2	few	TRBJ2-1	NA	CASSLEEYEQFF	TGTGCCAGCAGCTTAGAGGAATATGAGCAGTTCTTC
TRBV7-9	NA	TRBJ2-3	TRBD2	CASSFAPGEGEADTQYF	TGTGCCAGCAGCTTTGCCCCCGGGGAGGGAGAGGCAGATACGCAGTATTTT
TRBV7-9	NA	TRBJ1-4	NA	CASSLASQFNEKLFF	TGTGCCAGCAGCTTAGCGTCCCAGTTTAATGAAAAACTGTTTTTT
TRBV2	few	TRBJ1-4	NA	CATGPSSGVNEKLFF	TGTGCCACCGGCCCTAGTTCCGGAGTTAATGAAAAACTGTTTTTT
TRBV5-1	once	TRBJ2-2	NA	CASSFPSTTGELFF	TGCGCCAGCAGCTTCCCTTCGACTACCGGGGAGCTGTTTTTT
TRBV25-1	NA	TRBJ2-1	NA	CATRYGNIHEQFF	TGTGCCACCAGATACGGCAACATCCACGAGCAGTTCTTC